The clone carrying this T cell receptor (beta chain) was seen only a few times. Its antigen remains unidentified. TCRdb recomputed calls from the 5' RACE reads with MiXCR, one row per CDR3 protein. Among about 560,000 distinct CDR3 sequences, about 22% were seen once, and the ten largest hold 8.4%. The data stem from a study of T-cell memory formation after mild COVID-19. Study observations and caveats: Contracting clones, day 15 to 85, had balanced CD4/CD8, and later expanders favored CD4+. Researchers report contracting CD4+ clones mostly in CM and EM, with CD8+ clones in EMRA. SARS-CoV-2 specificity of second-wave clones peaking day 37 was unconfirmed.

CDR1 and CDR2 (germline): KGHDR, SFDVKD. V was trimmed by 7 bases and J by 7 bases, leaving 16 bases between them. CDR3 size: 14 residues. Sequenced material: PBMCs or a T cell subset sorted from them (not recorded which). The chain uses TRBV24-1 and TRBJ2-1; either TRBD1 or TRBD2 may supply D (5 bases each). The sequence derives from an adult woman who had mild COVID-19 (a few samples of this study predate the infection). Cell type and time point are not known. This CDR3 reads CATSNPDRGNEQFF. The CDR3 bases are TGTGCCACCAGCAACCCTGACAGAGGGAATGAGCAGTTCTTC.